One sample yielded the 22 T cell receptor beta chains listed below, sequenced in a study of human T cells and chemical hapten exposure. Sample time point: patch test 1, 2 weeks after DPC sensitization. Treatment here: therapeutic diphenylcyclopropenone sensitization with weekly scalp DPC. Via MiXCR, TCRdb re-called the RACE reads, giving one row per CDR3 protein. In the table there are 180,000 or so distinct CDR3 sequences, 20% to 25% of which are singletons. Sample: whole blood, taken in connection with sensitization to the hapten diphenylcyclopropenone (DPC). These TCRs come from a woman between 50 and 59 years old with alopecia areata. Some clones in this sample may be carry-over from other donors' samples.

The CDR3: CASSFTANTEAFF. Written as DNA, the CDR3 is TGTGCCAGCAGCTTTACAGCGAACACTGAAGCTTTCTTT. The chain employs TRBV7-3 and TRBJ1-1; D is ambiguous. Germline CDR1 SGHTA, CDR2 FQGTGA. This CDR3 has 13 amino acids. V lost 3 bases and J 1 base, leaving 6 bases between the germline ends.

In its sample, this clonotype was seen many times. The V and J genes are TRBV28 and TRBJ2-3; 11 positions agree with TRBD2. From germline, CDR1 is MDHEN and CDR2 SYDVKM. J lost 5 bases, V lost 4 bases, and 5 bases had no gene match. The CDR3 has 15 amino acids. The CDR3 bases are TGTGCCAGCAGTTCGCTAGCGGGAGGTAGAGATACGCAGTATTTT. Protein: CASSSLAGGRDTQYF.

J is TRBJ2-2 and V is TRBV29-1; 8 bases are shared with TRBD2. In germline, CDR1 is SQVTM, CDR2 ANQGSEA. Trimming took 6 bases from V and 6 from J; bases not matched to a gene: 6. The CDR3 is made up of 13 amino acids. The CDR3 sequence is CSVVTSGAGELFF. The CDR3 bases are TGCAGCGTGGTAACTAGCGGAGCCGGGGAGCTGTTTTTT.

This clonotype was observed a few times. The chain recombines TRBV6-5 with TRBJ2-7; D remains unclear. CDR1 and CDR2 (germline): MNHEY, SVGAGI. V was trimmed by 5 bases and J by 4 bases, leaving 15 bases between them. CDR3 length: 14 amino acids. CDR3 amino acids: CASSNRNPPYEQYF. The DNA of the CDR3 is TGTGCCAGCAGTAATCGAAACCCCCCGTACGAGCAGTACTTC.

This clonotype was recorded a few times. The chain joins TRBV29-1 to TRBJ2-6; D unresolved. Germline assignment: CDR1 SQVTM and CDR2 ANQGSEA. Trimming shortened V by 7 bases and J by 3 bases, and 19 bases separated the two germline ends. The CDR3 spans 16 residues. In nucleotides, the CDR3 is TGCAGCGACCTTAGGGCAGGCAGCTTTGGGGCCAACGTCCTGACTTTC. It encodes CSDLRAGSFGANVLTF.

This sequence joins TRBV5-1 and TRBJ1-1; D uncertain. CDR3 length: 14 residues. The V gene's germline CDR1 is SGHRS and CDR2 YFSETQ. Trimming removed 4 bases from V and 6 bases from J, with 16 bases in between. The CDR3 DNA sequence: TGCGCCAGCAGCCTCCGAAGCCCCGGAGCTGAAGCTTTCTTT. Translated, it gives CASSLRSPGAEAFF.

This chain links TRBV7-3 with TRBJ2-1; D remains unclear. From germline, CDR1 is SGHTA and CDR2 FQGTGA. The CDR3 has 16 amino acids. Trimming stripped 5 bases from V and 4 bases from J, with 18 bases between. CDR3 nucleotide sequence: TGTGCCAGCAGCCGCACGTCCCCTACCAAGTACAATGAGCAGTTCTTC. This sequence encodes CASSRTSPTKYNEQFF.

This clonotype was recorded a few times. The rearrangement links TRBV2 to TRBJ1-5; 10 bases map to TRBD1. After removal of 7 bases from V and 6 bases from J, the junction contained 3 bases not matched to a gene. Germline CDR1 is SNHLY and CDR2 is FYNNEI. The length of the CDR3 is 13 residues. The DNA for the CDR3 is TGTGCCAGCACCCGGACAGGGGGTCAGCCCCAGCATTTT. It yields the protein CASTRTGGQPQHF.

This clonotype was observed a handful of times. The chain joins TRBV20-1 to TRBJ1-1, with 8 bases fitting TRBD1. CDR1 and CDR2 (germline): DFQATT, SNEGSKA (reference sequence). The CDR3 spans 13 residues. Trimming took 6 bases from V and 1 from J; bases not matched to a gene: 4. For the CDR3, the DNA is TGCAGTGCCCGGACAGGGAAGAACACTGAAGCTTTCTTT. It specifies CSARTGKNTEAFF.

The chain uses TRBV29-1 and TRBJ1-5; D perhaps matches TRBD1 (6 bases). The V and J ends lost 6 bases and 5 bases respectively, with 17 bases between them. The CDR3 loop spans 14 amino acids. Germline CDR1 and CDR2: SQVTM and ANQGSEA. This CDR3 reads CSVSTGYRDQPQHF. The CDR3 region has the DNA TGCAGCGTAAGTACAGGGTATCGCGATCAGCCCCAGCATTTT.

The chain carries TRBV4-1 and TRBJ1-1; tentative D call: TRBD1 (5 bases). Per germline, CDR1 MGHRA and CDR2 YSYEKL. The V end lost 3 bases, the J end lost 0 bases, and 14 bases lay between the germline ends. The CDR3 spans 16 residues. The CDR3 region is CASSHYRSPMNTEAFF. In DNA, the CDR3 is TGCGCCAGCAGCCACTACAGGTCCCCCATGAACACTGAAGCTTTCTTT.

The rearrangement links TRBV19 to TRBJ1-5, with D unresolved. This CDR3 region has 13 residues. V shed 7 bases and J shed 6 bases, with 13 bases lying between them. Germline V gives CDR1 LNHDA, CDR2 SQIVND (reference sequence). CDR3 protein: CASTETSTQPQHF. In DNA form, the CDR3 reads TGTGCCAGTACCGAGACATCGACTCAGCCCCAGCATTTT.

V gene TRBV19 combines with J gene TRBJ2-4; D is possibly TRBD2 (6 bases). CDR1 LNHDA and CDR2 SQIVND come from the germline V gene (reference sequence). This CDR3 is 14 amino acids long. Between the trimmed V and J ends, which lost 0 bases and 6 bases, there was a span of 9 bases. The CDR3 nucleotides read TGTGCCAGTAGTATAGATCGGGACTTAAACATTCAGTACTTC. Its translation: CASSIDRDLNIQYF.

The rearrangement uses TRBV27 and TRBJ1-5; 9 bases fit TRBD1. The junction had 5 bases not matched to a gene; V was cut back by 2 bases and J by 6 bases. Germline-derived CDR1 and CDR2 are MNHEY and SMNVEV (reference sequence). The CDR3 is 15 amino acids. The CDR3 loop is CASSLRGQGFQPQHF. CDR3 DNA sequence: TGTGCCAGCAGTTTACGAGGACAGGGGTTTCAGCCCCAGCATTTT.

V and J are TRBV11-2 and TRBJ2-1, with 14 bases fitting TRBD2. Per the germline V gene, CDR1 is SGHAT and CDR2 is FQNNGV. This CDR3 contains 15 residues. V was pared by 5 bases and J by 11 bases, with 8 bases of the junction left unmatched. The CDR3 DNA is TGTGCCAGCAGCCCCGGGACTAGCGGGAGAATAAAGCAGTTCTTC. Its translation: CASSPGTSGRIKQFF.

The V gene is TRBV7-9, the J gene TRBJ2-1; D gene unclear. Germline CDR1 and CDR2: SEHNR and FQNEAQ (reference sequence). V dropped 5 bases and J dropped 8 bases, with 16 bases sitting between them. The CDR3 consists of 14 residues. CDR3 sequence: CASSHPVLGYEQFF. Written as DNA, the CDR3 is TGTGCCAGCAGCCACCCAGTCCTAGGATATGAGCAGTTCTTC.

This CDR3 is CASRAATEDRGFEQYF. The CDR3 DNA reads TGTGCCAGCAGAGCCGCGACTGAGGACAGGGGTTTCGAGCAGTACTTC. The genes are TRBV28 and TRBJ2-7, with 9 bases identical to TRBD1. After removal of 6 bases from V and 6 bases from J, the junction contained 15 bases not matched to a gene. The CDR3 loop spans 16 amino acids. CDR1 MDHEN and CDR2 SYDVKM come from the germline V gene.

This chain uses TRBV4-2 with TRBJ2-1; the match to TRBD2 covers 9 bases. Germline assignment: CDR1 LGHNA and CDR2 YNFKEQ. The CDR3 is 16 residues long. Losses at the gene ends were 4 bases for V and 0 bases for J; bases not matched to a gene: 4. Here the CDR3 DNA reads TGTGCCAGCAGCCGGCGGGAGGGCGGCTCCTACAATGAGCAGTTCTTC. It is translated as CASSRREGGSYNEQFF.

The sample holds a few counts of this clonotype. J is TRBJ1-5 and V is TRBV3-1, with a tentative D call TRBD1 (6 bases). Germline V gene sequence: CDR1 LGHDT, CDR2 YNNKEL (reference sequence). The length of the CDR3 is 15 residues. Trimming took 1 base from V and 6 from J, leaving 13 bases between them. The CDR3 spells CASSQGGGSSQPQHF. CDR3 in DNA: TGTGCCAGCAGCCAAGGGGGGGGCTCGAGTCAGCCCCAGCATTTT.

This clonotype appeared a few times. V usage is TRBV6-1 and J usage is TRBJ1-5; D unclear. This CDR3 has 16 amino acids. Trimming cost V 4 bases and J 1 base, with 14 bases left between them. CDR1 and CDR2 (germline): MNHNS, SASEGT. The CDR3 protein is CASSGGLRVSNQPQHF. The CDR3, as DNA: TGTGCCAGCAGTGGGGGTCTTAGGGTCAGCAATCAGCCCCAGCATTTT.

The chain employs TRBV29-1 and TRBJ2-3; 8 bases are shared with TRBD1. This CDR3 has 11 amino acids. CDR1 and CDR2 from the germline V gene are SQVTM and ANQGSEA. The V gene end was trimmed by 6 bases and the J gene end by 6 bases; junction bases not matched to a gene: 2. The CDR3 DNA sequence: TGCAGCGTCGACAGGGGTGATACGCAGTATTTT. Amino acids: CSVDRGDTQYF.

This clonotype appeared many times. The chain carries TRBV5-1 and TRBJ1-1; the D is unclear. V dropped 0 bases and J dropped 4 bases, with 7 bases sitting between them. This CDR3 is 13 amino acids long. CDR1 is SGHRS, CDR2 YFSETQ, per germline. CDR3 amino acids: CASSLDGGTEAFF. CDR3 DNA: TGCGCCAGCAGCTTGGACGGCGGCACTGAAGCTTTCTTT.